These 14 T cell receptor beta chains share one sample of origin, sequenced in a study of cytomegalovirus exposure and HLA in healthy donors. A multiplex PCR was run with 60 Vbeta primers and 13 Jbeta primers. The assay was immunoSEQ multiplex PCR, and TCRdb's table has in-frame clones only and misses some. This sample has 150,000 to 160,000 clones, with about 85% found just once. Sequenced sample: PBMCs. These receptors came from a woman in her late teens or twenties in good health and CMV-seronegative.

The CDR3: CASSPYRVGAYEQYF. CDR3 coding DNA: TGCGCCAGCAGCCCATACCGAGTCGGAGCCTACGAGCAGTACTTC. The chain recombines TRBV4-1 with TRBJ2-7; D remains ambiguous. CDR1 and CDR2 from the germline V gene are MGHRA and YSYEKL. Trimming removed 4 bases at V and 2 bases at J, with 15 bases between. The CDR3 runs 15 residues.

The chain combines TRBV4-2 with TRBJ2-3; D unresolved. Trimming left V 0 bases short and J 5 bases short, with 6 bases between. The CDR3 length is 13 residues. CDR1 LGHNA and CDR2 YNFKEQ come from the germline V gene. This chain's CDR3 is CASSQDRVDTQYF. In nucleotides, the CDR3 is TGTGCCAGCAGCCAAGATCGGGTAGATACGCAGTATTTT.

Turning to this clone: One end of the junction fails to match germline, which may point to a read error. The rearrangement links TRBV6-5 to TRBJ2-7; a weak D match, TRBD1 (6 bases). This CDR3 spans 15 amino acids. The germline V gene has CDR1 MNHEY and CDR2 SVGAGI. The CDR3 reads CVSSYGAGDTYEQYF. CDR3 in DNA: TGTGTCAGCAGTTACGGCGCAGGGGACACCTACGAGCAGTACTTC.

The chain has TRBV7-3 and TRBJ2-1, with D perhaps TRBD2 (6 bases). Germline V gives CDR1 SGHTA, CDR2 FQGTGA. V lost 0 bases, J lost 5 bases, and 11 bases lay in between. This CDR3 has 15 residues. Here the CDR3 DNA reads TGTGCCAGCAGCTTAACTAGCGGAGGTCACAATGAGCAGTTCTTC. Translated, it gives CASSLTSGGHNEQFF.

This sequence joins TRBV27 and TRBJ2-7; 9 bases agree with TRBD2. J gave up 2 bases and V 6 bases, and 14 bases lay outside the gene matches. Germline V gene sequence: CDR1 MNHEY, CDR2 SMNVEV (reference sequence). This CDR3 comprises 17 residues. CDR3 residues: CASRAGGAYTSPYEQYF. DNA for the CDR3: TGTGCCAGCAGGGCGGGGGGGGCCTATACGTCTCCCTACGAGCAGTACTTC.

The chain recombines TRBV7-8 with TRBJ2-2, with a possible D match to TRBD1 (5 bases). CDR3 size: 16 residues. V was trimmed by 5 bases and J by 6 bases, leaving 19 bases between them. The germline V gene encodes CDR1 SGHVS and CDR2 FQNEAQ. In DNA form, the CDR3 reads TGTGCCAGCAGCCTAGGGAATATAGGGGTCGCCGGGGAGCTGTTTTTT. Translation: CASSLGNIGVAGELFF.

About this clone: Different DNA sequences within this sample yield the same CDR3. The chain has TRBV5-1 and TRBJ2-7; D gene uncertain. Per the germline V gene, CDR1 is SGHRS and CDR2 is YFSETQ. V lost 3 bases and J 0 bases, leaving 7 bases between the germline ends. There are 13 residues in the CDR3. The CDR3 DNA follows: TGCGCCAGCAGCTCCGGGTCCTCCTACGAGCAGTACTTC. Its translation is CASSSGSSYEQYF. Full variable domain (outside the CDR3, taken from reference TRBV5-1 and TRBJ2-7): KAGVTQTPRYLIKTRGQQVTLSCSPISGHRSVSWYQQTPGQGLQFLFEYFSETQRNKGNFPGRFSGRQFSNSRSEMNVSTLELGDSALYLCASSSGSSYEQYFGPGTRLTVT.

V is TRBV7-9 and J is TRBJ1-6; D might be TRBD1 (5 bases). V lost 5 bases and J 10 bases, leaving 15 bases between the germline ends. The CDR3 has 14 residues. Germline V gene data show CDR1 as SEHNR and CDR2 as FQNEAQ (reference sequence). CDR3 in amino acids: CASSPRGFRSPLHF. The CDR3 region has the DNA TGTGCCAGCAGCCCTCGGGGGTTCAGGTCACCCCTCCACTTT.

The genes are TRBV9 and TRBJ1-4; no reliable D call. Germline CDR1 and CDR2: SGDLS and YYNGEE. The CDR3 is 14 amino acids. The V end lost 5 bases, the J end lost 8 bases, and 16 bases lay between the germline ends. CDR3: CASSETGVGEKLFF. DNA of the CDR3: TGTGCCAGCAGTGAGACCGGGGTAGGGGAAAAACTGTTTTTT. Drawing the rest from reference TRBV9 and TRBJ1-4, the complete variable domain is DSGVTQTPKHLITATGQRVTLRCSPRSGDLSVYWYQQSLDQGLQFLIQYYNGEERAKGNILERFSAQQFPDLHSELNLSSLELGDSALYFCASSETGVGEKLFFGSGTQLSVL.

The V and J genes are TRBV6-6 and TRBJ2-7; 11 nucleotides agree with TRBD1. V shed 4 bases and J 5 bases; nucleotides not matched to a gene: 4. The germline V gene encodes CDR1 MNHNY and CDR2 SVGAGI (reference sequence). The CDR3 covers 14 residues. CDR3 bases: TGTGCCAGCAGTTGGACAGGGGGCATCAACGAGCAGTACTTC. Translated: CASSWTGGINEQYF.

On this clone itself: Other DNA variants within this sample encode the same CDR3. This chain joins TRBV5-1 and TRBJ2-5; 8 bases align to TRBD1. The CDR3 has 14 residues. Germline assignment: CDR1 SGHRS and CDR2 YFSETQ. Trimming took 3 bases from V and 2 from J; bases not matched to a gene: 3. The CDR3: CASSSGTGQETQYF. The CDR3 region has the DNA TGCGCCAGCAGCTCGGGGACAGGACAAGAGACCCAGTACTTC.

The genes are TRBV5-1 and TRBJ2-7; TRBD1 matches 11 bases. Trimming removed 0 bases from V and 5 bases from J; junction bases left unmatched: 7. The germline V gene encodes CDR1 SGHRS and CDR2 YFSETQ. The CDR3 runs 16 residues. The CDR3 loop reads CASSLGAGTGGNEQYF. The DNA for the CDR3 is TGCGCCAGCAGCTTGGGGGCCGGGACAGGGGGTAACGAGCAGTACTTC.

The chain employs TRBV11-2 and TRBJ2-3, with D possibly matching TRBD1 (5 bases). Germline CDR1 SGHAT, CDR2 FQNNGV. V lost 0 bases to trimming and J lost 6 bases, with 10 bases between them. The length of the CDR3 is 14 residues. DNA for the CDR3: TGTGCCAGCAGCTTAGACAGGGTAGGGGATACGCAGTATTTT. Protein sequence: CASSLDRVGDTQYF.

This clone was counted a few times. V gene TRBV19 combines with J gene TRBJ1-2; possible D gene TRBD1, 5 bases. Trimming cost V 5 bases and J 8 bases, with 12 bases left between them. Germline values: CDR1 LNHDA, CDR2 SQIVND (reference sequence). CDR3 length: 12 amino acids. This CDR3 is CASSLQGAGYTF. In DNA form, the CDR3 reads TGTGCCAGTAGTCTTCAGGGTGCGGGCTACACCTTC.